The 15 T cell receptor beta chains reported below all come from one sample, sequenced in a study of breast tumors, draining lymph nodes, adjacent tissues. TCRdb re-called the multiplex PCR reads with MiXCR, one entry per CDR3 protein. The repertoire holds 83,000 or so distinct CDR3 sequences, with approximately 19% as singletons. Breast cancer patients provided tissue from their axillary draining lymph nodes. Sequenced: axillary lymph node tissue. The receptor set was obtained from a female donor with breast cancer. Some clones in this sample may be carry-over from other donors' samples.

The CDR3 DNA follows: TGCAGTGCTCGGAACACTGAAGCTTTCTTT. As protein: CSARNTEAFF. The chain carries TRBV20-1 and TRBJ1-1; D ambiguous. The V and J ends lost 5 bases and 1 base respectively, with 2 bases between them. The CDR3 runs to 10 residues. CDR1 is DFQATT and CDR2 is SNEGSKA in the germline V gene (reference sequence).

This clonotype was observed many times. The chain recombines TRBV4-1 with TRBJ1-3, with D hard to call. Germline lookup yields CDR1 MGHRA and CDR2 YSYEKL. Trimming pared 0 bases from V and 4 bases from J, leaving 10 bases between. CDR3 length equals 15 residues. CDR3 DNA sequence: TGCGCCAGCAGCCAAGACCACGGGTACGGAAACACCATATATTTT. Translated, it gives CASSQDHGYGNTIYF.

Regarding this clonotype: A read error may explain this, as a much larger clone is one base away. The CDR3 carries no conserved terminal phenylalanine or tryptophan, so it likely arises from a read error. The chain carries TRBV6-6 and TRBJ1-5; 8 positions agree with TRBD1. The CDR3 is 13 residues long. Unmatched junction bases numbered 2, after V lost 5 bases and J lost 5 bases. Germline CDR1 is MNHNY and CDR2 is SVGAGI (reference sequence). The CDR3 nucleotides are TGTGCCAGCAGTCCGACAGGGGATCAGCCCCAGCATCTT. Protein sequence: CASSPTGDQPQHL.

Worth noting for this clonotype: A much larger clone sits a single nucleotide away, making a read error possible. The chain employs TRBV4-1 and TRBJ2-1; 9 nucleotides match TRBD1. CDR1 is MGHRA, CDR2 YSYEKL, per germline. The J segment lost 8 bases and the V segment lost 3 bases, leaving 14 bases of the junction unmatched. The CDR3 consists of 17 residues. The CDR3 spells CASSQKNQDRGGYEQFF. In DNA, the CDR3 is TGCGCCAGCAGCCAGAAGAATCAGGACAGGGGAGGGTATGAGCAGTTCTTC.

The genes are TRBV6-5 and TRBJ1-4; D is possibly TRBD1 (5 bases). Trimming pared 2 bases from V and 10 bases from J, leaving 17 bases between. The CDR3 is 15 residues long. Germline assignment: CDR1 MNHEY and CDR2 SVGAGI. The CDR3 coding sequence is TGTGCCAGCAGTTACGAGGGGTGGGCTGGTGGAAAACTGTTTTTT. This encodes CASSYEGWAGGKLFF.

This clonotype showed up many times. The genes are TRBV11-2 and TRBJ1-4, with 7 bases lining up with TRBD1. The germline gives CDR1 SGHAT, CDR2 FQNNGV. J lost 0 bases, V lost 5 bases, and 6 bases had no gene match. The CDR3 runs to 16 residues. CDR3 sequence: CASSQGQAATNEKLFF. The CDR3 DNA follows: TGTGCCAGCAGCCAAGGACAGGCAGCAACTAATGAAAAACTGTTTTTT.

This CDR3 is CASSSVGEYQPQHF. The DNA of the CDR3 is TGTGCCAGCAGTTCGGTAGGGGAATATCAGCCCCAGCATTTT. V usage is TRBV27 and J usage is TRBJ1-5; weak D call: TRBD1 (5 bases). In germline, CDR1 is MNHEY, CDR2 SMNVEV (reference sequence). CDR3 length equals 14 residues. The V end was cut by 4 bases, the J end by 5 bases, with 12 bases between.

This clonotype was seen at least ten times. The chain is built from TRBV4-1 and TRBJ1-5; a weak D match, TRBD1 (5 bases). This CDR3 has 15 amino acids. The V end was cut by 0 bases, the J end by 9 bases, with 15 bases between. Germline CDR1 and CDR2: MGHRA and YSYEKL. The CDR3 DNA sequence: TGCGCCAGCAGCCAAGAGGGACCTCTAAGTGGGCCCCAGCATTTT. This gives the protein CASSQEGPLSGPQHF.

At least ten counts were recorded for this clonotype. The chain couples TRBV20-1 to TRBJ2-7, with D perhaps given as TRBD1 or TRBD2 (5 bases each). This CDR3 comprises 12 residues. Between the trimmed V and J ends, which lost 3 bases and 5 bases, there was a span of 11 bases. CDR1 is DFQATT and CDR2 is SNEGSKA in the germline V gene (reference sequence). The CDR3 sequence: CSARRGVDEQYF. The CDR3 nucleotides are TGCAGTGCTAGGAGAGGGGTCGACGAGCAGTACTTC.

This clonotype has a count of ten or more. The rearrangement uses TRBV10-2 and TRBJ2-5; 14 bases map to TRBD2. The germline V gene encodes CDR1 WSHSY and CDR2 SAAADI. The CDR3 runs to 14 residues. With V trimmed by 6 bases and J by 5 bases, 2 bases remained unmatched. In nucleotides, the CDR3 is TGCGCCAGCAGGGGACTAGCGGGAGCGGAGACCCAGTACTTC. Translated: CASRGLAGAETQYF.

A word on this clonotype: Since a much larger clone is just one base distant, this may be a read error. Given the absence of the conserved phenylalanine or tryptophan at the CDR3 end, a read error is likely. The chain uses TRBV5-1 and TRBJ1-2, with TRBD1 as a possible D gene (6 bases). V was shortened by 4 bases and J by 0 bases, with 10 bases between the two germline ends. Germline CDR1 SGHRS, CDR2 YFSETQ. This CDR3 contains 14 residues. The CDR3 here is CASSTGQPNYGYTL. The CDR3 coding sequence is TGCGCCAGCAGCACCGGACAGCCTAACTATGGCTACACCCTC.

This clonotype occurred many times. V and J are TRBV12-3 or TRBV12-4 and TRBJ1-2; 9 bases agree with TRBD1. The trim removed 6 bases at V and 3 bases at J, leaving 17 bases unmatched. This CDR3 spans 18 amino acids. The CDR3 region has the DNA TGTGCCAGCAGCTCACGAGTGGGGGGACAGGGTGTCGACTATGGCTACACCTTC. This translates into CASSSRVGGQGVDYGYTF.

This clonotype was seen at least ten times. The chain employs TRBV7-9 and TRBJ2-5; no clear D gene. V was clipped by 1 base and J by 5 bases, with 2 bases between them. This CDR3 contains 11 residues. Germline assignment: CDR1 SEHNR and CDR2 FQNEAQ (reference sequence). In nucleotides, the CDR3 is TGTGCCAGCAGCTTAGATGAGACCCAGTACTTC. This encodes CASSLDETQYF.

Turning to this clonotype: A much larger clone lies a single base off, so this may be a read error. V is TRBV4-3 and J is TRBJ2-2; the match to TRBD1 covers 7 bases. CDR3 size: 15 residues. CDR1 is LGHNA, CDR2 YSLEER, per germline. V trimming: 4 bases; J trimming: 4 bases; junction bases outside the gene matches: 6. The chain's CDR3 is CASSRDRAGTGELFF. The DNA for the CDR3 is TGCGCCAGCAGCCGAGACAGGGCTGGCACCGGGGAGCTGTTTTTT.

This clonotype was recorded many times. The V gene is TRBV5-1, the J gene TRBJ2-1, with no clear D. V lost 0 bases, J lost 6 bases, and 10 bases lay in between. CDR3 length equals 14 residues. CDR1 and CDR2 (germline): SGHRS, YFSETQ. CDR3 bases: TGCGCCAGCAGCTTGGCCCGGTCACCCAATGAGCAGTTCTTC. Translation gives CASSLARSPNEQFF.